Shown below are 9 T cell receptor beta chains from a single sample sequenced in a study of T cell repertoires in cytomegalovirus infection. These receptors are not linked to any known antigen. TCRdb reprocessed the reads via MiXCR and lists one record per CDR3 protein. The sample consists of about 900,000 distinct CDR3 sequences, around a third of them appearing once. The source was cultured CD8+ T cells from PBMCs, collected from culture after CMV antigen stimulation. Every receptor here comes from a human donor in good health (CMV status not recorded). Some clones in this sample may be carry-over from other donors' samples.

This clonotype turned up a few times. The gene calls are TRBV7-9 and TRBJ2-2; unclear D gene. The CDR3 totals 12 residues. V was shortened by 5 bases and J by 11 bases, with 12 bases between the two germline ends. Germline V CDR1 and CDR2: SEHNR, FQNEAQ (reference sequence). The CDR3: CASSPPKSELFF. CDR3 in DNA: TGTGCCAGCAGCCCTCCCAAGTCAGAGCTGTTTTTT. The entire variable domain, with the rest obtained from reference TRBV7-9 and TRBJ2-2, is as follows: DTGVSQNPRHKITKRGQNVTFRCDPISEHNRLYWYRQTLGQGPEFLTYFQNEAQLEKSRLLSDRFSAERPKGSFSTLEIQRTEQGDSAMYLCASSPPKSELFFGEGSRLTVL.

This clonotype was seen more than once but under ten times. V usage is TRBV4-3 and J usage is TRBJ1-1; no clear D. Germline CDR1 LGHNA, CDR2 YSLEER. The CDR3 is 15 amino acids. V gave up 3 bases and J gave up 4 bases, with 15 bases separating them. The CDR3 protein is CASSHLLSDGTEAFF. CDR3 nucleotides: TGCGCCAGCAGCCATCTCTTGTCGGACGGCACTGAAGCTTTCTTT.

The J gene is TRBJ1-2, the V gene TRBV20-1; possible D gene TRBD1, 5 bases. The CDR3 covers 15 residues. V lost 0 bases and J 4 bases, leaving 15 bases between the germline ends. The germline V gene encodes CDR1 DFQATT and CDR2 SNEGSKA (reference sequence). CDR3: CSARDRARGIYGYTF. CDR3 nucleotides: TGCAGTGCTAGAGACCGAGCTCGGGGGATCTATGGCTACACCTTC.

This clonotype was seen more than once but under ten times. CDR3 protein: CASSPGNNPRETQYF. For the CDR3, the DNA is TGTGCCAGCAGCCCAGGGAACAACCCGAGGGAGACCCAGTACTTC. This sequence joins TRBV9 and TRBJ2-5; a possible D gene is TRBD1 (5 bases). The CDR3 totals 15 residues. Trimming removed 4 bases from V and 5 bases from J, with 18 bases in between. Germline CDR1 reads SGDLS; CDR2 reads YYNGEE.

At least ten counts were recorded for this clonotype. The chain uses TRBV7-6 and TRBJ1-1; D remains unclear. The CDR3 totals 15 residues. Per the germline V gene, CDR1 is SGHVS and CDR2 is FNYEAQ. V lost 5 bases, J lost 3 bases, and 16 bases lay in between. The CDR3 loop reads CASSPDGRLYTEAFF. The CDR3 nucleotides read TGTGCCAGCAGCCCTGATGGACGGCTTTACACTGAAGCTTTCTTT.

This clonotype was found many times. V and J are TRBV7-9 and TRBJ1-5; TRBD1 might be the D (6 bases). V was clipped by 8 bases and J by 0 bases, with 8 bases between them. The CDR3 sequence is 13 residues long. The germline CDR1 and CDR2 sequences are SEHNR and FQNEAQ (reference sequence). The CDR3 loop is CASGGHSNQPQHF. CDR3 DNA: TGTGCCAGCGGGGGCCATAGCAATCAGCCCCAGCATTTT. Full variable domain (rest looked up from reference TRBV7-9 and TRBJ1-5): DTGVSQNPRHKITKRGQNVTFRCDPISEHNRLYWYRQTLGQGPEFLTYFQNEAQLEKSRLLSDRFSAERPKGSFSTLEIQRTEQGDSAMYLCASGGHSNQPQHFGDGTRLSIL.

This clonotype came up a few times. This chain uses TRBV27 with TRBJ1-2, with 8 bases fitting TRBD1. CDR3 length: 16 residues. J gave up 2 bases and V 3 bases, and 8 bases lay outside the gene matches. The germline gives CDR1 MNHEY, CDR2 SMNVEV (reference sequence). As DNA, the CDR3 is TGTGCCAGCAGTTTGTCACAGACAGGGGCGAACTATGGCTACACCTTC. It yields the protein CASSLSQTGANYGYTF.

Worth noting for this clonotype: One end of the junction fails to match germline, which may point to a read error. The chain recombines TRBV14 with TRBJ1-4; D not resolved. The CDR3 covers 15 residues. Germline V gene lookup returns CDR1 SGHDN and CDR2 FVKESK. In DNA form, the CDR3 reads TGTACCAGCAGCCAACTCGAGGGTTATAATGAAAAACTGTTTTTT. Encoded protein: CTSSQLEGYNEKLFF. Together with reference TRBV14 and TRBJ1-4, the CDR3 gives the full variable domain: EAGVTQFPSHSVIEKGQTVTLRCDPISGHDNLYWYRRVMGKEIKFLLHFVKESKQDESGMPNNRFLAERTGGTYSTLKVQPAELEDSGVYFCTSSQLEGYNEKLFFGSGTQLSVL.

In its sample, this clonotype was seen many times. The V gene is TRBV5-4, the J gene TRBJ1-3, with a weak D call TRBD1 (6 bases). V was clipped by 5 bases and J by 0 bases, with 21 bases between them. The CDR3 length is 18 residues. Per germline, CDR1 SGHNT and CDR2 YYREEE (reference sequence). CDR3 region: CASSIPPYRASSGNTIYF. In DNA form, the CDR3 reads TGTGCCAGCAGTATCCCCCCCTACAGGGCTTCCTCTGGAAACACCATATATTTT.